The next 7 T cell receptor beta chains were all read from a single sample in a study of a mutant IDH1 vaccine in newly diagnosed glioma. The method was immunoSEQ multiplex PCR; TCRdb's version includes in-frame clones alone and lacks a portion of them. The sample shows tens of thousands of clones, 91% of them seen only once. Time point indicated: week 5, during vaccination. The content of each vaccine dose was 300 ug of mutant IDH1 20-mer peptide, and topical imiquimod accompanied it. These TCRs' antigens remain unknown. This specimen consisted of PBMCs, obtained from a glioma patient whose treatment included an IDH1 peptide vaccine. The receptors here all came from a woman aged 50 to 60 with glioma.

This clone came up once. This sequence joins TRBV6-5 and TRBJ2-1; D uncertain. V was trimmed by 4 bases and J by 2 bases, leaving 9 bases between them. The CDR3 is made up of 14 amino acids. Germline V CDR1 and CDR2: MNHEY, SVGAGI. CDR3 coding DNA: TGTGCCAGCAGTTCGGCTTACGCCTACAATGAGCAGTTCTTC. The encoded protein is CASSSAYAYNEQFF.

The gene calls are TRBV19 and TRBJ1-4; D is uncertain. Germline-derived CDR1 and CDR2 are LNHDA and SQIVND (reference sequence). The CDR3 runs 15 residues. The V and J ends lost 4 bases and 0 bases respectively, with 9 bases between them. CDR3 in amino acids: CASSTPGTTNEKLFF. CDR3 nucleotide sequence: TGTGCCAGTAGTACCCCGGGGACAACTAATGAAAAACTGTTTTTT.

V and J are TRBV6-1 and TRBJ2-7; 12 bases line up with TRBD2. The V and J ends lost 1 base and 7 bases, in that order; junction bases with no gene match: 8. This CDR3 has 16 amino acids. CDR1 and CDR2 from the germline V gene are MNHNS and SASEGT. The CDR3 protein is CASSEGASGRAREQYF. As DNA, the CDR3 is TGTGCCAGCAGTGAAGGGGCTAGCGGGAGGGCAAGAGAGCAGTACTTC.

This chain joins TRBV10-3 and TRBJ2-2; D gene uncertain. V was cut by 0 bases and J by 5 bases, with 7 bases left in between. Germline assignment: CDR1 ENHRY and CDR2 SYGVKD. This CDR3 comprises 14 residues. CDR3: CAISESPPTGELFF. The DNA of the CDR3 is TGTGCCATCAGTGAGTCCCCCCCAACCGGGGAGCTGTTTTTT.

In its sample, this clone was seen once. This chain links TRBV19 with TRBJ2-7; 9 bases agree with TRBD1. The CDR3 extends over 18 amino acids. Trimming removed 5 bases from V and 3 bases from J; junction bases left unmatched: 17. CDR1 and CDR2 (germline): LNHDA, SQIVND (reference sequence). The CDR3 nucleotides read TGTGCCAGTAGTGGCGGGGGACAGGGTTTAACGAGCTACTACGAGCAGTACTTC. As protein: CASSGGGQGLTSYYEQYF.

The chain couples TRBV2 to TRBJ1-6; D not resolved. V lost 6 bases to trimming and J lost 7 bases, with 7 bases between them. This CDR3 is 12 amino acids long. CDR1 SNHLY and CDR2 FYNNEI come from the germline V gene. The CDR3 DNA is TGTGCCAGCAGGGGGTTAAATTCACCCCTCCACTTT. It translates to CASRGLNSPLHF.

Concerning this clone: At one of its ends the junction is not consistent with the germline gene, which may arise from a read error. The genes are TRBV28 and TRBJ2-1; TRBD2 matches 10 bases. The germline gives CDR1 MDHEN, CDR2 SYDVKM. This CDR3 has 15 amino acids. CDR3: CASSFSGRAYNGQFF. The CDR3 DNA follows: TGTGCCAGCAGTTTCAGCGGGAGGGCCTACAATGGGCAGTTCTTC. Drawing the rest from reference TRBV28 and TRBJ2-1, the complete variable domain is DVKVTQSSRYLVKRTGEKVFLECVQDMDHENMFWYRQDPGLGLRLIYFSYDVKMKEKGDIPEGYSVSREKKERFSLILESASTNQTSMYLCASSFSGRAYNGQFFGPGTRLTVL.